The 23 T cell receptor beta chains below come from one sample, sequenced in a study of blood T cell repertoires in COVID-19. The protocol was immunoSEQ multiplex PCR, while the TCRdb copy is restricted to in-frame clones and leaves out a portion. The sample consists of about 220,000 clones, roughly 85% of them appearing once. The sequenced sample was peripheral blood. Source of these receptors: a woman older than 75 with acute or convalescent COVID-19.

This clone was seen only once. The chain combines TRBV12-3 or TRBV12-4 with TRBJ2-7; 9 bases match TRBD1. Trimming removed 6 bases from V and 2 bases from J; junction bases left unmatched: 2. The CDR3 is 13 amino acids. CDR3 loop: CASRRQGAYEQYF. CDR3 nucleotide sequence: TGTGCCAGCAGACGACAGGGGGCCTACGAGCAGTACTTC.

This clone was found a few times. The chain is built from TRBV9 and TRBJ1-2; no firm D call. Trimming took off 3 bases at V and 1 base at J, with 7 bases between the two ends. The germline gives CDR1 SGDLS, CDR2 YYNGEE. The length of the CDR3 is 13 residues. CDR3 DNA: TGTGCCAGCAGCGACGGGAATAACTATGGCTACACCTTC. It yields the protein CASSDGNNYGYTF.

This clone appeared once. The chain recombines TRBV7-9 with TRBJ1-2, with no clear D. The CDR3 totals 14 residues. In germline, CDR1 is SEHNR, CDR2 FQNEAQ (reference sequence). Trimming cost V 7 bases and J 1 base, with 13 bases left between them. The CDR3: CASTGGWVNYGYTF. The CDR3 DNA follows: TGTGCCAGCACTGGCGGGTGGGTTAACTATGGCTACACCTTC.

The V and J genes are TRBV6-1 and TRBJ2-1; 7 nucleotides match TRBD1. The CDR3 has 15 residues. The V and J ends lost 2 bases and 0 bases, in that order; junction bases with no gene match: 1. Looked up from germline, CDR1 is MNHNS and CDR2 is SASEGT. Written as DNA, the CDR3 is TGTGCCAGCAGTGAATGGGACAGCTCCTACAATGAGCAGTTCTTC. It is translated as CASSEWDSSYNEQFF.

V gene TRBV7-2 combines with J gene TRBJ1-4, with D tentatively TRBD1 (5 bases). In germline, CDR1 is SGHTA, CDR2 FQGNSA. The CDR3 contains 15 residues. V shed 5 bases and J shed 11 bases, with 21 bases lying between them. CDR3 nucleotides: TGTGCCAGCAGCCTACGCGGCGGGACGACTTTGAAACTGTTTTTT. This codes for CASSLRGGTTLKLFF.

There are a few counts of this clone. The rearrangement links TRBV18 to TRBJ1-2; D possibly corresponds to TRBD1 (5 bases). The ends were cut back, 2 bases at V and 3 bases at J, with 10 bases in the middle. The CDR3 extends over 14 amino acids. Germline V gives CDR1 KGHSH, CDR2 LQKENI. The CDR3 region has the DNA TGTGCCAGCTCACCAGGCGTAGGGGACTATGGCTACACCTTC. Amino acid sequence: CASSPGVGDYGYTF.

The genes are TRBV6-5 and TRBJ1-2, with D tentatively TRBD1 (5 bases). This CDR3 has 14 amino acids. Per the germline V gene, CDR1 is MNHEY and CDR2 is SVGAGI. The V end was cut by 3 bases, the J end by 6 bases, with 14 bases between. CDR3 in DNA: TGTGCCAGCAGTTATAGACCGGGACTGAATGGCTACACCTTC. As protein: CASSYRPGLNGYTF.

A single count supports this clone. The chain combines TRBV19 with TRBJ2-7; the D gene is possibly TRBD2 (6 bases). Trimming left V 8 bases short and J 3 bases short, with 14 bases between. Germline CDR1 LNHDA, CDR2 SQIVND (reference sequence). The CDR3 extends over 13 amino acids. The CDR3 sequence is CASGGVLLYEQYF. CDR3 DNA sequence: TGTGCCAGTGGCGGGGTACTCCTCTACGAGCAGTACTTC.

In regard to this clone: Germline is not matched at one junction end, which may reflect a read error. The chain joins TRBV6-2 or TRBV6-3 to TRBJ2-3; 7 bases line up with TRBD1. Per the germline V gene, CDR1 is MNHEY and CDR2 is SVGEGT. The CDR3 runs 15 residues. The CDR3 DNA sequence: TGTGTCAGCAGTTACTCGCCCCGGACAGGAGATACGCAGTATTTT. Residues: CVSSYSPRTGDTQYF.

This clone was detected once. The J gene is TRBJ2-6, the V gene TRBV21-1; the table assigns TRBD1, which was not confirmed against the DNA. TRBV21-1 is a recognized pseudogene. The CDR3 has 18 residues. The CDR3 protein is CASSRSGDTVSGANVLTF. Here the CDR3 DNA reads TGTGCCAGCAGCAGATCCGGGGACACAGTCTCTGGGGCCAACGTCCTGACTTTC.

The CDR3 sequence: CASSYDRPRESEAFF. The CDR3 coding sequence is TGTGCCAGCAGTTACGACAGGCCCAGGGAGAGTGAAGCTTTCTTT. The rearrangement links TRBV6-2 or TRBV6-3 to TRBJ1-1; weak D call: TRBD1 (6 bases). The CDR3 covers 15 residues. From germline, CDR1 is MNHEY and CDR2 SVGEGT. Trimming left V 2 bases short and J 7 bases short, with 17 bases between.

The chain employs TRBV9 and TRBJ1-1; D is ambiguous. The germline V and J ends were trimmed by 4 bases and 1 base, with 11 bases remaining between them. Germline CDR1 SGDLS, CDR2 YYNGEE. The CDR3 loop spans 14 amino acids. The CDR3 DNA reads TGTGCCAGCAGCCCCCAACCAGGGAACACTGAAGCTTTCTTT. This translates into CASSPQPGNTEAFF.

This clone was detected only once. V is TRBV7-2 and J is TRBJ1-2; possibly TRBD1 for D (5 bases). The length of the CDR3 is 13 residues. CDR1 is SGHTA and CDR2 is FQGNSA in the germline V gene. The V gene lost 6 bases and the J gene lost 3 bases, with 11 bases spanning the gap. The CDR3 sequence: CASSWGGDYGYTF. The DNA for the CDR3 is TGTGCCAGCAGTTGGGGCGGCGACTATGGCTACACCTTC.

In its sample, this clone was seen once. The gene calls are TRBV28 and TRBJ1-1; 7 bases line up with TRBD1. V shed 2 bases and J 4 bases; nucleotides not matched to a gene: 10. Looked up from germline, CDR1 is MDHEN and CDR2 is SYDVKM. The length of the CDR3 is 16 residues. CDR3 DNA: TGTGCCAGCAGTTTAAATGTGAGGGGGCGCGGCACTGAAGCTTTCTTT. Translated, it gives CASSLNVRGRGTEAFF. The full variable domain, rest sourced from reference TRBV28 and TRBJ1-1, is DVKVTQSSRYLVKRTGEKVFLECVQDMDHENMFWYRQDPGLGLRLIYFSYDVKMKEKGDIPEGYSVSREKKERFSLILESASTNQTSMYLCASSLNVRGRGTEAFFGQGTRLTVV.

The V call is TRBV19, the J call TRBJ2-5; D might be TRBD2 (6 bases). The CDR3 runs to 14 residues. The V and J ends lost 3 bases and 4 bases respectively, with 12 bases between them. From germline, CDR1 is LNHDA and CDR2 SQIVND (reference sequence). DNA for the CDR3: TGTGCCAGTAGTATGCAGGAGGGAGGAGAGACCCAGTACTTC. Translation gives CASSMQEGGETQYF.

The chain couples TRBV7-2 to TRBJ1-4, with 9 bases that match TRBD1. Germline V gene lookup returns CDR1 SGHTA and CDR2 FQGNSA. J lost 8 bases, V lost 5 bases, and 9 bases had no gene match. The CDR3 consists of 15 residues. The CDR3 nucleotides are TGTGCCAGCAGCACAGGCGGGACAGGGCCGGAAAAACTGTTTTTT. Its translation: CASSTGGTGPEKLFF. Using reference TRBV7-2 and TRBJ1-4 for the parts outside the CDR3, the full variable domain is GAGVSQSPSNKVTEKGKDVELRCDPISGHTALYWYRQSLGQGLEFLIYFQGNSAPDKSGLPSDRFSAERTGGSVSTLTIQRTQQEDSAVYLCASSTGGTGPEKLFFGSGTQLSVL.

The chain uses TRBV18 and TRBJ2-5, with D possibly being TRBD1 (6 bases). Germline CDR1 KGHSH, CDR2 LQKENI. The CDR3 covers 14 residues. Trimming shortened V by 4 bases and J by 2 bases, and 11 bases separated the two germline ends. CDR3 sequence: CASSRGTLQETQYF. The DNA for the CDR3 is TGTGCCAGCTCACGGGGGACACTTCAAGAGACCCAGTACTTC.

The chain has TRBV11-3 and TRBJ2-3; 7 bases match TRBD2. With V trimmed by 4 bases and J by 1 base, 2 bases remained unmatched. Germline V gene lookup returns CDR1 SGHNT and CDR2 YENEEA. CDR3 size: 14 residues. CDR3 nucleotides: TGTGCCAGCAGCTCGCTAGCGGGCACAGATACGCAGTATTTT. As protein: CASSSLAGTDTQYF.

The rearrangement links TRBV28 to TRBJ1-2; 8 bases fit TRBD1. Germline CDR1 is MDHEN and CDR2 is SYDVKM. There are 14 residues in the CDR3. Unmatched junction bases numbered 5, after V lost 5 bases and J lost 3 bases. The CDR3 is CASSPGGLDYGYTF. CDR3 DNA: TGTGCCAGCAGTCCAGGGGGCTTAGACTATGGCTACACCTTC.

DNA of the CDR3: TGTGCCAGCAGTAAACCAAGAGGCCGGGGACTTTATAGCAATCAGCCCCAGCATTTT. Translating gives CASSKPRGRGLYSNQPQHF. The gene calls are TRBV6-2 or TRBV6-3 and TRBJ1-5; a weak D match, TRBD1 (5 bases). The CDR3 has 19 amino acids. Trimming removed 5 bases from V and 0 bases from J, with 23 bases in between. Germline-derived CDR1 and CDR2 are MNHEY and SVGEGT.

V gene TRBV12-5 combines with J gene TRBJ2-7; D not certain. Germline CDR1 and CDR2: LGHNT and FRNRAP. CDR3 length equals 11 residues. V lost 5 bases, J lost 3 bases, and 5 bases lay in between. The CDR3 reads CASGINYEQYF. CDR3 DNA sequence: TGTGCTAGTGGTATCAACTACGAGCAGTACTTC.

The J gene is TRBJ2-1, the V gene TRBV6-5; 9 nucleotides agree with TRBD2. In germline, CDR1 is MNHEY, CDR2 SVGAGI. V lost 9 bases and J lost 8; bases outside the gene matches: 8. CDR3 length: 13 amino acids. CDR3 nucleotides: TGTGCCAGTGAGCGGGGGGCTATGGATGAGCAGTTCTTC. Residues: CASERGAMDEQFF.

The chain joins TRBV5-1 to TRBJ1-1; D gene uncertain. CDR3 length equals 16 residues. Between the trimmed V and J ends, which lost 3 bases and 1 base, there was a span of 16 bases. Germline V CDR1 and CDR2: SGHRS, YFSETQ. Written as DNA, the CDR3 is TGCGCCAGCAGCTGGCTCGGAGAGGTGGCGAACACTGAAGCTTTCTTT. Translated, it gives CASSWLGEVANTEAFF.